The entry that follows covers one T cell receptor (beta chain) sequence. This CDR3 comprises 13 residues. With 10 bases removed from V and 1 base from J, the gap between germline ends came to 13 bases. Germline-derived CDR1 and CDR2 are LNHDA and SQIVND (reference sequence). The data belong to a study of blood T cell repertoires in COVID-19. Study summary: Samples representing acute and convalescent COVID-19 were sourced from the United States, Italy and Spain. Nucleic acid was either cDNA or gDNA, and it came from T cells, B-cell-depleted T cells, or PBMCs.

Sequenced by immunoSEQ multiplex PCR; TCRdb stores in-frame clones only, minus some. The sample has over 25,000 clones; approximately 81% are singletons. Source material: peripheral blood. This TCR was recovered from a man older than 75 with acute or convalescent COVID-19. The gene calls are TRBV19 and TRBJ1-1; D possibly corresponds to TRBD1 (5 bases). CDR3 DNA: TGTGCCACCAGGACACCGACGAACACTGAAGCTTTCTTT. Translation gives CATRTPTNTEAFF.